The T cell receptor beta chain described here comes from a study of response to subunit inactivated influenza vaccine. Study findings and constraints: The authors proposed limited new T cell recruitment per seasonal influenza vaccination.

In regard to this clonotype: The target antigen is unknown.

MiXCR, run by TCRdb on the RT-PCR reads, gives a single entry per CDR3 protein. The repertoire holds hundreds of thousands of distinct CDR3 sequences, 6% to 9% seen once, with 13% in the top ten. The germline gives CDR1 DFQATT, CDR2 SNEGSKA (reference sequence). The CDR3 runs to 13 residues. Trimming took 0 bases from V and 3 from J, leaving 8 bases between them. The specimen comprised PBMCs from blood, sampled around 25 months after vaccination. The source is a man aged 50 to 69 who received an inactivated influenza vaccine. The rearrangement links TRBV20-1 to TRBJ2-5; D uncertain. For the CDR3, the DNA is TGCAGTGCTAGAGAATGGTGGGAAGAGACCCAGTACTTC. Translating gives CSAREWWEETQYF.